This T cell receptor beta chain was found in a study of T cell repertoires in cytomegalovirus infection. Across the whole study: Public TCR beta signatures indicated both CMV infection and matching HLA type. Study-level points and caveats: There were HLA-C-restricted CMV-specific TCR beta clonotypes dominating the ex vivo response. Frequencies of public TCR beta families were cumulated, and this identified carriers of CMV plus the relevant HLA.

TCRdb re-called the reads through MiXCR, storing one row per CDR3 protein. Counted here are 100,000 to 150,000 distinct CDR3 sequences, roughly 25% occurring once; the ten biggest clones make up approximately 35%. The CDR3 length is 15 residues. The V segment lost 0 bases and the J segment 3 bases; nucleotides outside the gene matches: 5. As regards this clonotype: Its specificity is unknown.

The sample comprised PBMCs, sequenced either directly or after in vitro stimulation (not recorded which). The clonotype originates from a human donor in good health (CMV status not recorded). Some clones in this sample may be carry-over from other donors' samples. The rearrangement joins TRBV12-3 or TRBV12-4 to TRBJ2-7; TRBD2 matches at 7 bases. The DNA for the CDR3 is TGTGCCAGCAGTTTAGCGGGAGGGGCCTACTACGAGCAGTACTTC. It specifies CASSLAGGAYYEQYF.